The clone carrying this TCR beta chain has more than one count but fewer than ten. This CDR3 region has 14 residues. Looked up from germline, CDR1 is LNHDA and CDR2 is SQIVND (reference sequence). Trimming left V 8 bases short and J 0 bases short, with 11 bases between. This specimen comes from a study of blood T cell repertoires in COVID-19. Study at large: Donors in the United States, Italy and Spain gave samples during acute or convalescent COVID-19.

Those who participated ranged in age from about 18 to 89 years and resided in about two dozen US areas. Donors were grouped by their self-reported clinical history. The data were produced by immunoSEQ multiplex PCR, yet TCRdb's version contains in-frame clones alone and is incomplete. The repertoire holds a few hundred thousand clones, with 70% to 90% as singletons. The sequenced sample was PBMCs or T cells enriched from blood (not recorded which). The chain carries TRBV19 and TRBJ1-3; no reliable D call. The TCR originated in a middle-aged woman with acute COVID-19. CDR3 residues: CASDSGDSGNTIYF. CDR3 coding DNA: TGTGCCAGTGATTCGGGAGACTCTGGAAACACCATATATTTT. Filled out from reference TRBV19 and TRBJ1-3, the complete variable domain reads DGGITQSPKYLFRKEGQNVTLSCEQNLNHDAMYWYRQDPGQGLRLIYYSQIVNDFQKGDIAEGYSVSREKKESFPLTVTSAQKNPTAFYLCASDSGDSGNTIYFGEGSWLTVV.